The 17 T cell receptor beta chains given below trace back to one sample, sequenced in a study of blood T cell repertoires in COVID-19. Profiling relied on immunoSEQ multiplex PCR, and the TCRdb table lists in-frame clones only, not all of them. The sample comprises 150,000 to 200,000 clones, about 90% of which are singletons, and approximately 5% rests with the top ten. The sequenced material came from peripheral blood. The origin of the receptors is a man aged 25-45 years with COVID-19, enrolled during active disease.

The J gene is TRBJ2-1, the V gene TRBV5-1; 13 positions agree with TRBD2. This CDR3 region has 16 residues. V lost 4 bases to trimming and J lost 2 bases; unmatched junction nucleotides: 3. The germline V gene has CDR1 SGHRS and CDR2 YFSETQ. The CDR3 region is CASSKGLAGTYNEQFF. The CDR3 coding sequence is TGCGCCAGCAGCAAGGGACTAGCGGGGACCTACAATGAGCAGTTCTTC.

V gene TRBV4-1 combines with J gene TRBJ2-1; TRBD1 might be the D (5 bases). Per the germline V gene, CDR1 is MGHRA and CDR2 is YSYEKL. V was pared by 1 base and J by 8 bases, with 9 bases between. The CDR3 contains 13 residues. This chain's CDR3 is CASSQGRGYEQFF. CDR3 in DNA: TGCGCCAGCAGCCAAGGAAGGGGCTATGAGCAGTTCTTC.

This chain connects TRBV14 to TRBJ2-5; D call uncertain. The CDR3 runs 13 residues. Germline CDR1 is SGHDN and CDR2 is FVKESK. Deletions cut 3 bases from V and 5 bases from J, with 10 bases between. The CDR3 DNA is TGTGCCAGCAGCCAGGTGTCTCAGGAGACCCAGTACTTC. It encodes CASSQVSQETQYF. The whole variable domain, remainder taken from reference TRBV14 and TRBJ2-5, is EAGVTQFPSHSVIEKGQTVTLRCDPISGHDNLYWYRRVMGKEIKFLLHFVKESKQDESGMPNNRFLAERTGGTYSTLKVQPAELEDSGVYFCASSQVSQETQYFGPGTRLLVL.

The V gene is TRBV11-1, the J gene TRBJ2-7; 9 nucleotides match TRBD1. Germline loops: CDR1 SGHAT, CDR2 FQDESV (reference sequence). Losses at the gene ends were 5 bases for V and 2 bases for J; bases not matched to a gene: 4. This CDR3 region has 14 residues. The CDR3 nucleotides are TGTGCCAGCAGCCTACGACAGGGGGCCTACGAGCAGTACTTC. It translates to CASSLRQGAYEQYF.

The chain links TRBV4-3 to TRBJ1-1; the D is unclear. Germline V gene data show CDR1 as LGHNA and CDR2 as YSLEER. The CDR3 totals 13 residues. Trimming shortened V by 3 bases and J by 5 bases, and 10 bases separated the two germline ends. The CDR3 loop reads CASSQAPKTEAFF. CDR3 coding DNA: TGCGCCAGCAGCCAGGCTCCGAAGACTGAAGCTTTCTTT.

The chain carries TRBV19 and TRBJ2-3; no clear D gene. This CDR3 has 14 amino acids. Germline V lookup: CDR1 LNHDA, CDR2 SQIVND (reference sequence). V lost 3 bases to trimming and J lost 3 bases, with 10 bases between them. The CDR3 loop reads CASSMRSLTDTQYF. The DNA of the CDR3 is TGTGCCAGTAGTATGAGAAGCCTGACAGATACGCAGTATTTT.

The gene calls are TRBV9 and TRBJ2-7, with D hard to call. CDR1 SGDLS and CDR2 YYNGEE come from the germline V gene. CDR3 length: 13 residues. V was cut by 4 bases and J by 2 bases, with 10 bases left in between. CDR3: CASSSPETYEQYF. CDR3 DNA sequence: TGTGCCAGCAGCTCGCCAGAAACCTACGAGCAGTACTTC.

The chain employs TRBV15 and TRBJ2-1, with 9 bases fitting TRBD1. This CDR3 spans 16 amino acids. The V and J ends lost 2 bases and 7 bases, in that order; junction bases with no gene match: 9. CDR1 and CDR2 (germline): LNHNV, YYDKDF (reference sequence). The CDR3 bases are TGTGCCACCAGCAGAACAGGGGGCGGTGGGTGGAATGAGCAGTTCTTC. Translated: CATSRTGGGGWNEQFF.

The V gene is TRBV29-1, the J gene TRBJ2-2, with 7 bases matching TRBD1. V was clipped by 6 bases and J by 0 bases; unmatched bases: 4. The germline CDR1 and CDR2 sequences are SQVTM and ANQGSEA. The CDR3 covers 14 residues. The CDR3 bases are TGCAGCGTGTCCGGGACAGCGAACACCGGGGAGCTGTTTTTT. Translation gives CSVSGTANTGELFF.

CDR3 sequence reads: CASSVNRGNQPQHF. The CDR3 region has the DNA TGTGCCAGCAGTGTAAACAGGGGGAATCAGCCCCAGCATTTT. The gene calls are TRBV27 and TRBJ1-5, with 8 bases identical to TRBD1. Per the germline V gene, CDR1 is MNHEY and CDR2 is SMNVEV (reference sequence). This CDR3 comprises 14 residues. V lost 5 bases to trimming and J lost 4 bases; unmatched junction nucleotides: 4.

The chain combines TRBV9 with TRBJ2-5; 9 positions match TRBD2. From germline, CDR1 is SGDLS and CDR2 YYNGEE. J gave up 4 bases and V 2 bases, and 6 bases lay outside the gene matches. The CDR3 is 15 residues long. For the CDR3, the DNA is TGTGCCAGCAGCGTCGCGGGAGGGTCGATAGAGACCCAGTACTTC. This gives the protein CASSVAGGSIETQYF.

The CDR3 reads CASSLDGTGYSTDTQYF. The CDR3 region has the DNA TGTGCCAGCAGCTTAGATGGGACAGGGTATTCTACAGATACGCAGTATTTT. The rearrangement uses TRBV11-3 and TRBJ2-3, with 9 bases matching TRBD1. Germline CDR1 reads SGHNT; CDR2 reads YENEEA. The CDR3 has 17 amino acids. Germline trimming cut 0 bases from V and 3 bases from J; bases unmatched to any gene: 7.

The J gene is TRBJ2-3, the V gene TRBV5-1; 11 bases align to TRBD2. Germline V gene sequence: CDR1 SGHRS, CDR2 YFSETQ. V shed 1 base, J shed 1 base, and the junction held 11 bases outside the gene matches. CDR3 length: 19 amino acids. Here the CDR3 DNA reads TGCGCCAGCAGCTTGATGGGAACTAGCGGGAGAATCGGCACAGATACGCAGTATTTT. It is translated as CASSLMGTSGRIGTDTQYF.

This chain links TRBV27 with TRBJ1-1; TRBD1 might be the D (5 bases). The CDR3 sequence is 15 residues long. Per the germline V gene, CDR1 is MNHEY and CDR2 is SMNVEV (reference sequence). Trimming removed 5 bases from V and 5 bases from J, with 18 bases in between. CDR3 nucleotide sequence: TGTGCCAGCAGTCCGGCGGGGGTCAGGAGTACTGAAGCTTTCTTT. This sequence encodes CASSPAGVRSTEAFF.

The genes are TRBV5-1 and TRBJ1-4; 8 bases are a match to TRBD1. Looked up from germline, CDR1 is SGHRS and CDR2 is YFSETQ. V lost 4 bases to trimming and J lost 5 bases; unmatched junction nucleotides: 7. The CDR3 is 15 amino acids. The CDR3 region has the DNA TGCGCCAGCAGCCTGGATGGACAGGGAAATGAAAAACTGTTTTTT. Amino acid sequence: CASSLDGQGNEKLFF.

The chain carries TRBV16 and TRBJ2-4; D is perhaps TRBD1 (5 bases). CDR1 and CDR2 (germline): KGHSY, FQNENV. This CDR3 spans 18 amino acids. Trimming took 0 bases from V and 3 from J, leaving 18 bases between them. The CDR3 loop is CASSQSLTQGRDKNIQYF. The CDR3 DNA reads TGTGCCAGCAGCCAATCCCTCACGCAGGGAAGGGACAAAAACATTCAGTACTTC.

The chain employs TRBV14 and TRBJ2-7; TRBD2 agrees at 7 bases. Germline assignment: CDR1 SGHDN and CDR2 FVKESK. This CDR3 region has 15 residues. The trim removed 3 bases at V and 2 bases at J, leaving 7 bases unmatched. The DNA of the CDR3 is TGTGCCAGCAGCCATACTAGCGAGACCCCCTACGAGCAGTACTTC. This codes for CASSHTSETPYEQYF.